A single T cell receptor (beta chain) is shown here with its context. The source of the sample is a study of PD-1 blockade in classical Hodgkin lymphoma. Brentuximab vedotin exposure varied among the patients, all of whom had relapsed after autologous stem cell transplantation. Assay used: immunoSEQ multiplex PCR; TCRdb lists only in-frame clones, some missing. Of 150,000 or so clones in the sample, less than 80% are singletons; the top ten hold roughly 9.8%. The sequence was collected from a human donor with classical Hodgkin lymphoma. The sample was peripheral blood mononuclear cells (PBMCs), taken before the second cycle of nivolumab.

The DNA of the CDR3 is TGTGCCAGCTCACTAGCGGATGGGTCAGATACGCAGTATTTT. Amino acids: CASSLADGSDTQYF. The chain is built from TRBV18 and TRBJ2-3; tentative D call: TRBD2 (6 bases). Trimming left V 4 bases short and J 4 bases short, with 12 bases between. The V gene's germline CDR1 is KGHSH and CDR2 LQKENI. This CDR3 is built from 14 residues.